This TCR beta chain was documented in a study of cytomegalovirus exposure and HLA in healthy donors. General study results and limits: Researchers catalogued about 160 TCR beta chains as cytomegalovirus-associated.

In its sample, this clone was seen a few times. Its matching antigen is unknown. V shed 4 bases and J shed 5 bases, with 9 bases lying between them. The CDR3 sequence is 13 residues long. Germline CDR1 SGHTA, CDR2 FQGNSA. 60 Vbeta and 13 Jbeta primers were used in PCR. This table comes from immunoSEQ multiplex PCR, and its TCRdb copy is limited to in-frame clones, with some not included. The data show under 150,000 clones, roughly 80% seen once. Material: PBMCs. This TCR derives from a male donor in good health and CMV-seropositive. The rearrangement uses TRBV7-2 and TRBJ2-1; possible D gene TRBD2, 6 bases. The CDR3 sequence: CASSYGSHNEQFF. The CDR3 coding sequence is TGTGCCAGCAGCTACGGGAGCCACAATGAGCAGTTCTTC.